This T cell receptor beta chain originates from a study of human T cells and chemical hapten exposure. Overall study results and limits: TCRs whose frequency exceeded 1 in 1000 remained the same following DPC sensitization. Patch test score showed a positive correlation with PT1 expanded TCR counts.

In the original workflow: From approximately 20,000 to 700,000 TCRs were found per sample, with a median of approximately 96,000. TCRdb re-called the RACE reads through MiXCR, storing one row per CDR3 protein. These V and J calls rely on TCRdb rather than the paper's analysis. The sample carries 60,000 to 70,000 distinct CDR3 sequences, 9.5% to 12% recorded once. Time point of the sample: pre-sensitization, week 0. As to treatment: therapeutic diphenylcyclopropenone sensitization with weekly scalp DPC. This clonotype was seen repeatedly, ten times or more. Antigen unknown. Germline CDR1 and CDR2: SGHRS and YFSETQ. V was trimmed by 4 bases and J by 0 bases, leaving 7 bases between them. The CDR3 loop spans 13 amino acids.

The chain has TRBV5-1 and TRBJ1-1; unclear D gene. The clonotype originates from a woman aged 50 to 60 with alopecia areata. Some clones in this sample may be carry-over from other donors' samples. Source: whole blood, taken in connection with sensitization to the hapten diphenylcyclopropenone (DPC). In nucleotides, the CDR3 is TGCGCCAGCAGCGCTCAAATGAACACTGAAGCTTTCTTT. Encoded protein: CASSAQMNTEAFF.